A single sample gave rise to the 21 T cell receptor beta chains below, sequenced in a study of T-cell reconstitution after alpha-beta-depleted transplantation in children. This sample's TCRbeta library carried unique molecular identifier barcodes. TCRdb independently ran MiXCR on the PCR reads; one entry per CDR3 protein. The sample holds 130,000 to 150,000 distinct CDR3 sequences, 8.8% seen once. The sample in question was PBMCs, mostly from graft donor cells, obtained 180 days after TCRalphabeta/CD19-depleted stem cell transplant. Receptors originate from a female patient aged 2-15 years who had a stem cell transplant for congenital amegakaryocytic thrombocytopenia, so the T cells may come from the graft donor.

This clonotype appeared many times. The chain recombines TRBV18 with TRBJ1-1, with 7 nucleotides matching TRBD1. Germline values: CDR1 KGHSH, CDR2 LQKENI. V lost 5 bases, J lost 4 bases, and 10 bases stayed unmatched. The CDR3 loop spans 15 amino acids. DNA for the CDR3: TGTGCCAGCTCATTCGCGACAGGGTCACGCACTGAAGCTTTCTTT. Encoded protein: CASSFATGSRTEAFF.

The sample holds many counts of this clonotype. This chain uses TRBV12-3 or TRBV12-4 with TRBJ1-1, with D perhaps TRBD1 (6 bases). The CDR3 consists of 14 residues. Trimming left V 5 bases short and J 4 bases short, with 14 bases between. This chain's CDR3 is CASSNNRVGTEAFF. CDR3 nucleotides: TGTGCCAGCAGTAATAACAGGGTGGGCACTGAAGCTTTCTTT.

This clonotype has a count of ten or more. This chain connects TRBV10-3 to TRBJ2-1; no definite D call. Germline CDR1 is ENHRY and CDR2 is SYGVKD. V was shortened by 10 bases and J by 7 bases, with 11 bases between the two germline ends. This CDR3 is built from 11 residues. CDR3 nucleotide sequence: TGTGCCAGCACGACGAATAATGAGCAGTTCTTC. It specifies CASTTNNEQFF.

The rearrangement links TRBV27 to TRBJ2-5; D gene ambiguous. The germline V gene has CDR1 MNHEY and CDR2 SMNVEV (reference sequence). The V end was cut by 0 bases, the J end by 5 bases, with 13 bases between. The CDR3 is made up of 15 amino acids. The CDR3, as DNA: TGTGCCAGCAGTTTATCGAGGTGGGTGGGTGAGACCCAGTACTTC. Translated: CASSLSRWVGETQYF.

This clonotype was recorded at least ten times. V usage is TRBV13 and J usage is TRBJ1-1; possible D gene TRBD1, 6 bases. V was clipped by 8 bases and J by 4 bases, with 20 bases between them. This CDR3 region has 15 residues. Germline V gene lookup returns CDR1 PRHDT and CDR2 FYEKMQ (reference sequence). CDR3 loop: CASVSRGRISTEAFF. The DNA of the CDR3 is TGTGCCAGCGTTAGTAGGGGGAGGATCAGCACTGAAGCTTTCTTT.

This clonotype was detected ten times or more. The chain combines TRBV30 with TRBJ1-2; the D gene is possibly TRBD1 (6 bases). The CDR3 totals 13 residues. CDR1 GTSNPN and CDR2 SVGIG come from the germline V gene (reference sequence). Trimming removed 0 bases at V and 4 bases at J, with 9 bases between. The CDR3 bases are TGTGCCTGGAGTGTAACAGGGCTCTATGGCTACACCTTC. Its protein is CAWSVTGLYGYTF.

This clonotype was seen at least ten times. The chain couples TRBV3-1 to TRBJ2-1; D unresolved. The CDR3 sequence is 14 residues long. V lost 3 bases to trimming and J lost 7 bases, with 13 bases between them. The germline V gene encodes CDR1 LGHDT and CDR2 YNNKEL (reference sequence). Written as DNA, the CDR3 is TGTGCCAGCAGCCACCGCCTATTCCTGAATGAGCAGTTCTTC. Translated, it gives CASSHRLFLNEQFF.

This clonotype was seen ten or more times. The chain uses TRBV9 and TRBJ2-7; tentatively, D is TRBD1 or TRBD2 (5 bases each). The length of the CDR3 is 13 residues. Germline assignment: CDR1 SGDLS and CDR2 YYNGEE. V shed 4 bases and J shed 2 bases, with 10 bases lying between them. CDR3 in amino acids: CASSPGPPYEQYF. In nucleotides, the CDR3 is TGTGCCAGCAGCCCGGGGCCGCCCTACGAGCAGTACTTC.

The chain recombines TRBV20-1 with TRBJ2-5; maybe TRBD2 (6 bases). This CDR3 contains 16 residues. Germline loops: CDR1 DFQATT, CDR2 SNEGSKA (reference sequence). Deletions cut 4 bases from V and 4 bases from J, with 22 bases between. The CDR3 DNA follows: TGCAGTGCTACCGAAACTAGCCATAGTAGGGTAGAGACCCAGTACTTC. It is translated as CSATETSHSRVETQYF.

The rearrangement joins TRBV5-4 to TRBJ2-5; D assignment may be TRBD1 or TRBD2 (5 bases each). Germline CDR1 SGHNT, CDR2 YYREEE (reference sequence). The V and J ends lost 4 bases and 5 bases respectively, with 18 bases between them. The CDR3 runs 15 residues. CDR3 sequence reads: CASSLPGPPVETQYF. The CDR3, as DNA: TGTGCCAGCAGCCTCCCGGGACCCCCGGTCGAGACCCAGTACTTC.

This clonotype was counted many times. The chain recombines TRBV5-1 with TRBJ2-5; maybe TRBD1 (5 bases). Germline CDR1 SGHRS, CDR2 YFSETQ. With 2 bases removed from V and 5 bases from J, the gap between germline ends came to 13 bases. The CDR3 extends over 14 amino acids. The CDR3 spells CASSLQAASETQYF. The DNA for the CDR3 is TGCGCCAGCAGCTTACAGGCCGCGTCGGAGACCCAGTACTTC. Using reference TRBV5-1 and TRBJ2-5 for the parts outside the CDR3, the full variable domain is KAGVTQTPRYLIKTRGQQVTLSCSPISGHRSVSWYQQTPGQGLQFLFEYFSETQRNKGNFPGRFSGRQFSNSRSEMNVSTLELGDSALYLCASSLQAASETQYFGPGTRLLVL.

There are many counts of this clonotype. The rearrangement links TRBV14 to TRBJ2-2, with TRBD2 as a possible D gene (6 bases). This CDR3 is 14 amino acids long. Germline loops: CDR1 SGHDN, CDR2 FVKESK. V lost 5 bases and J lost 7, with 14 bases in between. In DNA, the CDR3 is TGTGCCAGCAGCTACCTAGCGAATGACGGGGAGCTGTTTTTT. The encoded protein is CASSYLANDGELFF.

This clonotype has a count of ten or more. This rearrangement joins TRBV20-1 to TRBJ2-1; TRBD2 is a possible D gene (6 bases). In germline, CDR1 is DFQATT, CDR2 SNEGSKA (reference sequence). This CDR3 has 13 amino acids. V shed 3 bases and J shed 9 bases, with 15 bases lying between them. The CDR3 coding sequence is TGCAGTGCTAGGGACCCGATTAGCGGTGAGCAGTTCTTC. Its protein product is CSARDPISGEQFF.

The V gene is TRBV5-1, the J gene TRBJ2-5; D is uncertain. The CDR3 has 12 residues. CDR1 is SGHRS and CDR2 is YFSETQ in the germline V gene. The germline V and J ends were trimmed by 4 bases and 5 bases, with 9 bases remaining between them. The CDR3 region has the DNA TGCGCCAGCAGCCAGATGGGGGAGACCCAGTACTTC. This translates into CASSQMGETQYF.

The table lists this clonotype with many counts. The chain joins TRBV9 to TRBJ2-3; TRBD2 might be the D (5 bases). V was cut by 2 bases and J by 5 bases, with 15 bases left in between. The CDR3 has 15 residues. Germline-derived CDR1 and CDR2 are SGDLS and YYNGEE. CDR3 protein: CASSVTGNTRDTQYF. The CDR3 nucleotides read TGTGCCAGCAGCGTGACGGGAAACACACGAGATACGCAGTATTTT.

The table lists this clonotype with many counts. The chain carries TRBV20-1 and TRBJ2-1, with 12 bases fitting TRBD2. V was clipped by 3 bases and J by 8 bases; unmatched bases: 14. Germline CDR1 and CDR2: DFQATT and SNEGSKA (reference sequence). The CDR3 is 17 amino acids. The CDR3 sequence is CSARPLAGGPKYDEQFF. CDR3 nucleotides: TGCAGTGCTAGGCCTCTAGCGGGAGGGCCGAAATATGATGAGCAGTTCTTC.

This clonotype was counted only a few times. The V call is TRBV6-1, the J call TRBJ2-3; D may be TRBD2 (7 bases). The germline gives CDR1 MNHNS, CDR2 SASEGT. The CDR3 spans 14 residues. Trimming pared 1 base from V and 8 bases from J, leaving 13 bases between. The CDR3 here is CASSEGGGSGTQYF. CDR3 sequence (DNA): TGTGCCAGCAGTGAAGGGGGGGGCTCAGGTACGCAGTATTTT.

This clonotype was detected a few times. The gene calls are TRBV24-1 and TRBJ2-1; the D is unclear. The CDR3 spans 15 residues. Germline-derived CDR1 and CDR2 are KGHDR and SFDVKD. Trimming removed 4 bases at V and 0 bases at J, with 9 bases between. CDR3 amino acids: CATSDSADSYNEQFF. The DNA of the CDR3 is TGTGCCACCAGTGACAGCGCCGACTCCTACAATGAGCAGTTCTTC.

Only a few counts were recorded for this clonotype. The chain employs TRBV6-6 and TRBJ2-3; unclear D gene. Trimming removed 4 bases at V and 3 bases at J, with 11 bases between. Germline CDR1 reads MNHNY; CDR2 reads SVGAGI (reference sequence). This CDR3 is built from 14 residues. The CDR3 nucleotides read TGTGCCAGCAGTTCCCCTAGTAAAACAGATACGCAGTATTTT. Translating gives CASSSPSKTDTQYF.

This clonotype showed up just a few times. CDR3 in amino acids: CASSQAPNSGGYNNEQFF. The CDR3 bases are TGCGCCAGCAGCCAAGCTCCCAATAGCGGGGGGTACAACAATGAGCAGTTCTTC. This sequence joins TRBV4-1 and TRBJ2-1; 10 nucleotides match TRBD2. J lost 5 bases, V lost 1 base, and 11 bases had no gene match. Germline lookup yields CDR1 MGHRA and CDR2 YSYEKL. The CDR3 sequence is 18 residues long.

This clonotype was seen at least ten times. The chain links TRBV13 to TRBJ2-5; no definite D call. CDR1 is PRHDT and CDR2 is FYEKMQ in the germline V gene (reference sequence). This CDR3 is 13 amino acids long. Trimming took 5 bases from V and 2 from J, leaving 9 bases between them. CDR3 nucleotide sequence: TGTGCCAGCAGCCCACAAGATCAAGAGACCCAGTACTTC. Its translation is CASSPQDQETQYF.